The following is a TCR beta chain sequence with its context. Its antigen is unknown. Semi-nested PCR with Nested Universal Primer A followed constant-region reverse priming of full-length variable regions. TCRdb reprocessed the 5' RACE reads with MiXCR, giving one entry per CDR3 protein. The sample yields around 43,000 distinct CDR3 sequences, approximately 17% seen once. Purified naive CD4+ T cells were depleted of CD25+ Tregs. V lost 1 base, J lost 6 bases, and 14 bases lay in between. This CDR3 is 15 amino acids long. Study results and limitations: Tumor memory CD4+ T cell TCR gene usage was found to cluster with blood and lymph node memory CD4+ cells and with lymph node naive CD4+ cells. Tumor-infiltrating Treg TCR alpha and beta sequences overlapped most with tumor naive CD4+ T cells, then blood naive.

The sample was naive CD4+ T cells sorted from a lymph node. Regarding subset: naive CD4+ T cells, CD4+CD45RA+CD25-. The chain has TRBV12-3 or TRBV12-4 and TRBJ2-3; D gene unclear. The TCR was taken from a female donor with breast cancer. CDR3 DNA sequence: TGTGCCAGCAGTTTAGAGGACGCCTCATCTGATACGCAGTATTTT. Protein product: CASSLEDASSDTQYF.